Following are 13 T cell receptor beta chains from one sample sequenced in a study of blood T cell repertoires in COVID-19. The table came from immunoSEQ multiplex PCR; TCRdb's copy has only in-frame clones and leaves some out. The table has some 150,000 clones, 75% to 80% seen once. Input material: peripheral blood. The receptors originated from an elderly woman with acute or convalescent COVID-19.

The CDR3 region is CASSRGLGYEQYF. CDR3 DNA: TGTGCCAGCAGCCGAGGTCTGGGCTACGAGCAGTACTTC. This chain uses TRBV6-5 with TRBJ2-7; D remains ambiguous. Trimming took off 6 bases at V and 3 bases at J, with 12 bases between the two ends. In germline, CDR1 is MNHEY, CDR2 SVGAGI. The CDR3 spans 13 residues.

This chain joins TRBV28 and TRBJ2-1; 10 bases agree with TRBD1. From germline, CDR1 is MDHEN and CDR2 SYDVKM. The CDR3 covers 12 residues. The trim removed 5 bases at V and 15 bases at J, leaving 7 bases unmatched. In DNA, the CDR3 is TGTGCCAGCAGTCCCCCGGGACAGGGGTTGTTCTTC. It translates to CASSPPGQGLFF.

The rearrangement links TRBV6-1 to TRBJ2-7; perhaps TRBD2 as D (5 bases). In germline, CDR1 is MNHNS, CDR2 SASEGT. V was pared by 2 bases and J by 4 bases, with 15 bases between. This CDR3 comprises 15 residues. CDR3 DNA sequence: TGTGCCAGCAGTGAAACCACCGGGATACCTTACGAGCAGTACTTC. Its protein product is CASSETTGIPYEQYF.

CDR3 residues: CASSSYRDYQTYEQYF. The CDR3 nucleotides read TGTGCCAGCAGCTCATACCGGGACTATCAAACCTACGAGCAGTACTTC. The chain uses TRBV5-6 and TRBJ2-7, with TRBD2 matching 7 bases. CDR1 and CDR2 (germline): SGHDT, YYEEEE. J gave up 2 bases and V 3 bases, and 11 bases lay outside the gene matches. The CDR3 totals 16 residues.

The J gene is TRBJ1-2, the V gene TRBV27; 7 nucleotides match TRBD1. CDR3 size: 15 residues. V was clipped by 3 bases and J by 2 bases; unmatched bases: 6. Germline CDR1 reads MNHEY; CDR2 reads SMNVEV (reference sequence). For the CDR3, the DNA is TGTGCCAGCAGTTTTGACCGGACAGGAAACTATGGCTACACCTTC. Translating it yields CASSFDRTGNYGYTF.

The genes are TRBV29-1 and TRBJ2-1; possibly TRBD2 for D (5 bases). This CDR3 region has 13 residues. Between the trimmed V and J ends, which lost 2 bases and 9 bases, there was a span of 14 bases. Germline loops: CDR1 SQVTM, CDR2 ANQGSEA. The CDR3 is CSVESPPEGEQFF. Here the CDR3 DNA reads TGCAGCGTTGAATCCCCCCCAGAGGGTGAGCAGTTCTTC.

The chain recombines TRBV2 with TRBJ1-1; D is perhaps TRBD1 (6 bases). The germline V and J ends were trimmed by 5 bases and 1 base, with 8 bases remaining between them. The CDR3 covers 13 residues. Germline V lookup: CDR1 SNHLY, CDR2 FYNNEI. This CDR3 reads CASSRDKNTEAFF. The CDR3 DNA reads TGTGCCAGCAGTCGGGACAAGAACACTGAAGCTTTCTTT.

The gene calls are TRBV14 and TRBJ2-5; D call uncertain. The V gene lost 1 base and the J gene lost 5 bases, with 2 bases spanning the gap. The CDR3 sequence is 11 residues long. The germline CDR1 and CDR2 sequences are SGHDN and FVKESK. CDR3 sequence (DNA): TGTGCCAGCAGCCAAGCGGAGACCCAGTACTTC. This codes for CASSQAETQYF.

The chain links TRBV2 to TRBJ1-2, with D perhaps TRBD1 (5 bases). V was trimmed by 3 bases and J by 8 bases, leaving 10 bases between them. The CDR3 sequence is 12 residues long. Germline V CDR1 and CDR2: SNHLY, FYNNEI. Here the CDR3 reads CASSERGSGYTF. CDR3 DNA sequence: TGTGCCAGCAGTGAGCGGGGGAGCGGCTACACCTTC.

The V call is TRBV27, the J call TRBJ1-2; 9 positions agree with TRBD1. The ends lost 5 bases at V and 5 bases at J; junction bases unmatched: 12. The CDR3 contains 16 residues. Germline CDR1 MNHEY, CDR2 SMNVEV (reference sequence). CDR3 loop: CASSQTLQGARYGYTF. The DNA for the CDR3 is TGTGCCAGCAGTCAGACTCTACAGGGGGCGCGATATGGCTACACCTTC.

This rearrangement joins TRBV5-6 to TRBJ1-2; 7 positions agree with TRBD1. V lost 0 bases, J lost 5 bases, and 7 bases stayed unmatched. From germline, CDR1 is SGHDT and CDR2 YYEEEE. This CDR3 has 15 amino acids. CDR3 sequence reads: CASSLATGVGYGYTF. The CDR3 nucleotides read TGTGCCAGCAGCTTGGCTACAGGGGTAGGATATGGCTACACCTTC. Filled out from reference TRBV5-6 and TRBJ1-2, the complete variable domain reads DAGVTQSPTHLIKTRGQQVTLRCSPKSGHDTVSWYQQALGQGPQFIFQYYEEEERQRGNFPDRFSGHQFPNYSSELNVNALLLGDSALYLCASSLATGVGYGYTFGSGTRLTVV.

This sequence joins TRBV28 and TRBJ1-1; 7 positions match TRBD1. CDR3 length equals 13 residues. With 4 bases clipped from V and 4 bases from J, the junction kept 3 bases outside the gene matches. Germline loops: CDR1 MDHEN, CDR2 SYDVKM. This chain's CDR3 is CASSSHRGTEAFF. In DNA, the CDR3 is TGTGCCAGCAGTTCGCACAGGGGCACTGAAGCTTTCTTT.

This clone was seen a single time. The chain has TRBV27 and TRBJ2-7; TRBD1 is a possible D gene (6 bases). The CDR3 is 14 amino acids. Trimming removed 3 bases from V and 1 base from J, with 10 bases in between. Germline CDR1 reads MNHEY; CDR2 reads SMNVEV (reference sequence). CDR3 sequence: CASSFSGVSYEQYF. DNA for the CDR3: TGTGCCAGCAGTTTCTCAGGGGTTTCCTACGAGCAGTACTTC.